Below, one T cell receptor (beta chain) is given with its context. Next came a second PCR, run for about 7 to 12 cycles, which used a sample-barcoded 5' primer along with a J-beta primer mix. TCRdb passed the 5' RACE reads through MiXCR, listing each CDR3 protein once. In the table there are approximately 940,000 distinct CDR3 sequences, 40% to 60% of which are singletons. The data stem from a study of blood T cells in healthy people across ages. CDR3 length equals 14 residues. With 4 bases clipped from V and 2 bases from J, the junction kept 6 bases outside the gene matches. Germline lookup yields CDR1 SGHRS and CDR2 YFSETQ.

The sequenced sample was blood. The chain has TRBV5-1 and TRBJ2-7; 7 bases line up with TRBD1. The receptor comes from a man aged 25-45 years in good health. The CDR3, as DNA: TGCGCCAGCAGCCCCGGACAGGAACCCTACGAGCAGTACTTC. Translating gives CASSPGQEPYEQYF.